Given below is one TCR beta chain in context. Its antigen remains unidentified. Isolating PBMCs gave at least 6 million of these cells per sample. The source of the sample is a study of blood T cells in healthy people across ages. General study results and limits: TCR beta diversity tracked closely with naive T cell percentage. Researchers said unsorted PBMCs prevented a conclusive naive versus antigen-experienced comparison.

This CDR3 spans 15 amino acids. Germline-derived CDR1 and CDR2 are DFQATT and SNEGSKA (reference sequence). Trimming took off 1 base at V and 0 bases at J, with 12 bases between the two ends. Next came a second PCR, run for roughly 6 to 11 cycles, which used a sample-barcoded 5' primer along with a J-beta primer mix. TCRdb analysed the 5' RACE reads with MiXCR anew, one entry per CDR3 protein. Found here are 1,800,000 or so distinct CDR3 sequences, around 42% of them singletons; the top ten hold more than 20%. This clonotype was sampled from a human donor in good health. The sequenced sample was blood. The chain combines TRBV20-1 with TRBJ1-1; D may be TRBD1 (6 bases). CDR3 nucleotides: TGCAGTGCTAGAGCAAGACAGGTACTGAACACTGAAGCTTTCTTT. Encoded protein: CSARARQVLNTEAFF.